The 19 T cell receptor beta chains presented below share a single source sample, sequenced in a study of cytomegalovirus exposure and HLA in healthy donors. PCR was performed using 60 Vbeta and 13 Jbeta primers. Repertoires were generated with immunoSEQ multiplex PCR, while TCRdb's copy carries only in-frame clones and drops some. The table includes 130,000 or so clones, over 60% detected once. Sequences were obtained from PBMCs. The receptors here all came from a man younger than 35 in good health and CMV-seropositive.

This chain uses TRBV6-1 with TRBJ1-3, with unresolved D. This CDR3 has 13 residues. CDR1 MNHNS and CDR2 SASEGT come from the germline V gene. V dropped 2 bases and J dropped 0 bases, with 2 bases sitting between them. CDR3 bases: TGTGCCAGCAGTGAACACTCTGGAAACACCATATATTTT. This translates into CASSEHSGNTIYF.

This chain uses TRBV28 with TRBJ1-5, with D tentatively TRBD1 (6 bases). V was cut by 4 bases and J by 11 bases, with 12 bases left in between. Germline values: CDR1 MDHEN, CDR2 SYDVKM. CDR3 size: 12 residues. DNA of the CDR3: TGTGCCAGCAGTTCAGGGGAAAGGGCCCAGCATTTT. Its translation: CASSSGERAQHF.

This clone was picked up a small number of times. This chain joins TRBV28 and TRBJ1-2, with 8 bases identical to TRBD1. The CDR3 consists of 13 residues. V trimming: 5 bases; J trimming: 4 bases; junction bases outside the gene matches: 3. CDR1 is MDHEN, CDR2 SYDVKM, per germline. The CDR3: CASSEDRGYGYTF. DNA for the CDR3: TGTGCCAGCAGTGAAGACAGGGGCTATGGCTACACCTTC.

There are a few counts of this clone. The chain employs TRBV12-5 and TRBJ1-1; the D gene is possibly TRBD1 (6 bases). With 0 bases removed from V and 8 bases from J, the gap between germline ends came to 10 bases. The CDR3 has 13 residues. Germline CDR1 reads LGHNT; CDR2 reads FRNRAP. CDR3 nucleotide sequence: TGTGCTAGTGGTTTGGTAGAGGACAGCGAAGCTTTCTTT. This sequence encodes CASGLVEDSEAFF.

This rearrangement joins TRBV29-1 to TRBJ1-1; D is perhaps TRBD1 (6 bases). The CDR3 has 12 residues. Between the trimmed V and J ends, which lost 7 bases and 7 bases, there was a span of 16 bases. CDR1 is SQVTM, CDR2 ANQGSEA, per germline. CDR3 DNA sequence: TGCAGCGGACGACAGGTCGCGCATGAAGCTTTCTTT. It yields the protein CSGRQVAHEAFF.

The CDR3 DNA is TGTGCCAGCGCGAGGGAGTCAGAGGTCAAAAACATTCAGTACTTC. Residues: CASARESEVKNIQYF. The chain carries TRBV6-1 and TRBJ2-4, with D tentatively TRBD2 (5 bases). The CDR3 consists of 15 residues. Deletions cut 8 bases from V and 3 bases from J, with 17 bases between. The germline V gene has CDR1 MNHNS and CDR2 SASEGT.

The rearrangement links TRBV9 to TRBJ1-4, with TRBD1 as a possible D gene (5 bases). Germline loops: CDR1 SGDLS, CDR2 YYNGEE. V lost 3 bases, J lost 11 bases, and 11 bases lay in between. This CDR3 region has 12 residues. The CDR3 nucleotides are TGTGCCAGCAGCGCGGGGGAGGAGAAACTGTTTTTT. Its protein is CASSAGEEKLFF. The variable domain in full, with the rest retrieved from reference TRBV9 and TRBJ1-4, is DSGVTQTPKHLITATGQRVTLRCSPRSGDLSVYWYQQSLDQGLQFLIQYYNGEERAKGNILERFSAQQFPDLHSELNLSSLELGDSALYFCASSAGEEKLFFGSGTQLSVL.

V is TRBV5-1 and J is TRBJ1-3; D is unresolved. This CDR3 has 13 amino acids. CDR1 SGHRS and CDR2 YFSETQ come from the germline V gene. The V gene lost 6 bases and the J gene lost 8 bases, with 15 bases spanning the gap. CDR3 sequence: CASTKDLKDTIYF. The CDR3 DNA is TGCGCCAGCACCAAGGACTTAAAGGACACCATATATTTT. The whole variable domain, remainder taken from reference TRBV5-1 and TRBJ1-3, is KAGVTQTPRYLIKTRGQQVTLSCSPISGHRSVSWYQQTPGQGLQFLFEYFSETQRNKGNFPGRFSGRQFSNSRSEMNVSTLELGDSALYLCASTKDLKDTIYFGEGSWLTVV.

The chain is built from TRBV5-1 and TRBJ1-2; D possibly corresponds to TRBD1 (6 bases). Germline CDR1 and CDR2: SGHRS and YFSETQ. Trimming removed 7 bases at V and 5 bases at J, with 18 bases between. The CDR3 extends over 14 amino acids. This chain's CDR3 is CASSTQGDPYGYTF. The CDR3 DNA is TGCGCCAGCTCCACACAGGGTGACCCATATGGCTACACCTTC.

This sequence joins TRBV19 and TRBJ1-4; TRBD1 agrees at 9 bases. V dropped 0 bases and J dropped 14; count of bases not matched to a gene: 10. CDR3 length: 15 amino acids. Germline-derived CDR1 and CDR2 are LNHDA and SQIVND (reference sequence). The CDR3 loop reads CASSIDSQGAKGLFF. The CDR3 DNA reads as TGTGCCAGTAGTATAGATTCACAGGGGGCGAAGGGGCTGTTTTTT. The full variable domain, completed using reference TRBV19 and TRBJ1-4, is DGGITQSPKYLFRKEGQNVTLSCEQNLNHDAMYWYRQDPGQGLRLIYYSQIVNDFQKGDIAEGYSVSREKKESFPLTVTSAQKNPTAFYLCASSIDSQGAKGLFFGSGTQLSVL.

Concerning this clone itself: The junction departs from the called germline gene at one end, perhaps through a read error. The chain uses TRBV6-1 and TRBJ1-1; D gene ambiguous. This CDR3 has 13 residues. Looked up from germline, CDR1 is MNHNS and CDR2 is SASEGT. CDR3 bases: TGTGCCAGCACTGAACATTTGAACACTGAAGCTTTCTTT. Amino acids: CASTEHLNTEAFF.

The V call is TRBV27, the J call TRBJ1-1; D may be TRBD1 (5 bases). Germline values: CDR1 MNHEY, CDR2 SMNVEV (reference sequence). V dropped 3 bases and J dropped 10 bases, with 18 bases sitting between them. This CDR3 region has 14 residues. The CDR3 reads CASSFSWGPQGAFF. CDR3 DNA sequence: TGTGCCAGCAGTTTTTCCTGGGGCCCGCAAGGAGCTTTCTTT.

The gene calls are TRBV14 and TRBJ1-4, with D hard to call. Germline V CDR1 and CDR2: SGHDN, FVKESK. This CDR3 is built from 15 residues. V was cut by 0 bases and J by 8 bases, with 13 bases left in between. The CDR3 reads CASSQDNGSWEKLFF. The CDR3 DNA is TGTGCCAGCAGCCAAGATAACGGTTCTTGGGAAAAACTGTTTTTT.

The rearrangement joins TRBV10-3 to TRBJ2-5; TRBD1 is a possible D gene (5 bases). The germline V gene encodes CDR1 ENHRY and CDR2 SYGVKD. Deletions cut 3 bases from V and 1 base from J, with 12 bases between. This CDR3 is 15 amino acids long. The CDR3 region has the DNA TGTGCCATCAGTGAACGAAGGACACTCCAAGAGACCCAGTACTTC. Encoded protein: CAISERRTLQETQYF.

The rearrangement joins TRBV18 to TRBJ2-1; 9 nucleotides agree with TRBD1. CDR1 is KGHSH, CDR2 LQKENI, per germline. This CDR3 is built from 14 residues. Germline trimming cut 6 bases from V and 10 bases from J; bases unmatched to any gene: 10. CDR3 in DNA: TGTGCCAGCTCCAAACAGGGGGCCCGGGGGGAGCAGTTCTTC. Translated: CASSKQGARGEQFF.

The chain recombines TRBV5-4 with TRBJ1-2; 12 bases map to TRBD1. Germline V gene sequence: CDR1 SGHNT, CDR2 YYREEE (reference sequence). Trimming cost V 9 bases and J 8 bases; bases outside gene matches: 17. The CDR3 consists of 16 residues. CDR3 residues: CATPGGTGGPLDGYTF. The CDR3 DNA reads as TGTGCCACCCCCGGAGGGACAGGGGGCCCCCTGGACGGCTACACCTTC. Full variable domain (outside the CDR3, taken from reference TRBV5-4 and TRBJ1-2): ETGVTQSPTHLIKTRGQQVTLRCSSQSGHNTVSWYQQALGQGPQFIFQYYREEENGRGNFPPRFSGLQFPNYSSELNVNALELDDSALYLCATPGGTGGPLDGYTFGSGTRLTVV.

V gene TRBV7-6 combines with J gene TRBJ2-7; 11 nucleotides agree with TRBD2. Losses at the gene ends were 4 bases for V and 4 bases for J; bases not matched to a gene: 3. Germline V gives CDR1 SGHVS, CDR2 FNYEAQ. The CDR3 sequence is 14 residues long. The CDR3 protein is CASSSGLADYEQYF. For the CDR3, the DNA is TGTGCCAGCAGCTCGGGACTAGCGGATTACGAGCAGTACTTC.

The chain carries TRBV4-1 and TRBJ1-6; D possibly corresponds to TRBD1 (6 bases). The germline CDR1 and CDR2 sequences are MGHRA and YSYEKL. V was clipped by 3 bases and J by 5 bases, with 14 bases between them. The CDR3 is 16 residues long. The CDR3 spells CASSHLLQGDNSPLHF. For the CDR3, the DNA is TGCGCCAGCAGCCATCTCCTACAGGGCGATAATTCACCCCTCCACTTT.

V usage is TRBV10-1 and J usage is TRBJ1-2; D not certain. This CDR3 is 13 amino acids long. Germline values: CDR1 WNHNN, CDR2 SYGVQD (reference sequence). V was cut by 3 bases and J by 4 bases, with 9 bases left in between. The CDR3 DNA sequence: TGCGCCAGCAGTGACGGGCGGGCCTATGGCTACACCTTC. Protein product: CASSDGRAYGYTF.